This TCR beta chain was found in a study of Ad26.COV2.S vaccination and SARS-CoV-2 variants. Study-wide background: Ad26.COV2.S was injected intramuscularly once or twice, 56 days apart.

Germline-derived CDR1 and CDR2 are SGHNT and YYREEE (reference sequence). After removal of 3 bases from V and 5 bases from J, the junction contained 9 bases not matched to a gene. The CDR3 has 16 residues. Clones were sequenced by immunoSEQ multiplex PCR, and TCRdb holds only the in-frame ones, with some missing. Of around 370,000 clones listed, approximately 81% are singletons. As for treatment: 15 to 20 received Ad26.COV2.S at low or high dose, single or two shots; five or six received placebo; per-sample allocation not given. Day 63 following the first vaccine or placebo injection was when the samples were taken.

The chain joins TRBV5-4 to TRBJ1-1; TRBD1 matches at 11 bases. The TCR originated in a person between 18 and 59 years old who received the Ad26.COV2.S COVID-19 vaccine or a placebo. Here the sequenced sample was peripheral blood, taken in a trial of Ad26.COV2.S vaccine versus placebo. The CDR3 sequence: CASSSGQGALRTEAFF. CDR3 in DNA: TGTGCCAGCAGCTCCGGACAGGGGGCACTTCGTACTGAAGCTTTCTTT. The entire variable domain, with the rest obtained from reference TRBV5-4 and TRBJ1-1, is as follows: ETGVTQSPTHLIKTRGQQVTLRCSSQSGHNTVSWYQQALGQGPQFIFQYYREEENGRGNFPPRFSGLQFPNYSSELNVNALELDDSALYLCASSSGQGALRTEAFFGQGTRLTVV.